This is a list of T cell receptor beta chains from one sample in a study of metastatic and nonmetastatic thyroid tumors. MiXCR reprocessed the PCR reads for TCRdb. The sample includes about 35,000 clones, around 32% of them seen just once. Sequencing used blood. The receptors derive from a female donor with papillary thyroid cancer or a benign thyroid nodule (not recorded which). Some clones in this sample may be carry-over from other donors' samples. Both conserved end residues are part of each CDR3. A D gene is named only where the DNA matches it firmly. Size tells how often a clone was seen (once, few, many) or the class of an expanded clone, and some rows leave it out.

>TRBV20-1|TRBJ2-7|TRBD1|medium-sized
CSAKELRGLSYEQYF
TGCAGTGCTAAGGAACTCAGGGGGCTGTCCTACGAGCAGTACTTC
>TRBV6-1|TRBJ2-3|TRBD2|few
CASRTSGSPDTQYF
TGTGCCAGCAGGACTAGCGGGAGCCCAGATACGCAGTATTTT
>TRBV6-1|TRBJ2-5|TRBD1|NA
CASSEITPDRGLSKTQYF
TGTGCCAGCAGTGAAATTACGCCTGACAGGGGGCTATCGAAGACCCAGTACTTC
>TRBV6-2/TRBV6-3|TRBJ1-5|NA|NA
CSSSYSAPDGLINQPQHF
TGTTCCAGCAGTTACTCAGCGCCGGATGGGCTTATCAATCAGCCCCAGCATTTT
>TRBV30|TRBJ1-3|NA|many
CAWSVTGPGNTIYF
TGTGCCTGGAGTGTAACCGGGCCTGGAAACACCATATATTTT
>TRBV24-1|TRBJ2-2|NA|NA
CATSDRTVQNTVELFF
TGTGCCACCAGTGACAGGACAGTACAGAACACCGTGGAGCTGTTTTTT
>TRBV3-1|TRBJ2-7|NA|NA
CASSSRDSPYEQYF
TGTGCCAGCAGCTCCCGGGACTCGCCCTACGAGCAGTACTTC
>TRBV7-2|TRBJ1-2|NA|few
CASSSYRYYGYTF
TGTGCCAGCAGCTCATACAGGTACTATGGCTACACCTTC
>TRBV28|TRBJ1-1|NA|NA
CATRKPVNTEAFF
TGTGCCACCAGGAAACCGGTAAACACTGAAGCTTTCTTT
>TRBV6-4|TRBJ2-3|NA|NA
CASSDSQGGADTQFF
TGTGCCAGCAGTGACTCACAGGGAGGGGCAGATACGCAGTTTTTT
>TRBV5-1|TRBJ2-7|NA|many
CASSLGPGYEQYF
TGCGCCAGCAGCTTGGGCCCAGGGTACGAGCAGTACTTC
>TRBV13|TRBJ1-1|TRBD1|many
CASSLLDRVNTEAFF
TGTGCCAGCAGCTTATTAGACAGGGTGAACACTGAAGCTTTCTTT
>TRBV6-1|TRBJ2-3|NA|many
CASKGLFSTDTQYF
TGTGCCAGCAAGGGACTCTTTAGCACAGATACGCAGTATTTT
>TRBV7-9|TRBJ2-5|TRBD1|many
CASSWETGAETQYF
TGTGCCAGCAGCTGGGAGACAGGGGCCGAGACCCAGTACTTC
>TRBV27|TRBJ1-3|NA|few
CASSPQLIVGNTIYF
TGTGCCAGCAGTCCCCAACTCATAGTTGGAAACACCATATATTTT
>TRBV19|TRBJ1-5|NA|many
CASSSGPRYQPQHF
TGTGCCAGTAGTAGTGGCCCGAGGTATCAGCCCCAGCATTTT
>TRBV3-1|TRBJ1-6|NA|medium-sized
CASSQDSPLHF
TGTGCCAGCAGCCAAGATTCACCCCTCCACTTT
>TRBV7-2|TRBJ2-7|TRBD1|NA
CASSLTGTGIHEQYF
TGTGCCAGCAGCTTAACCGGGACAGGGATCCACGAGCAGTACTTC
>TRBV3-1|TRBJ1-4|NA|NA
CASSQEEVGFVGGRGREKLFF
TGTGCCAGCAGCCAAGAAGAAGTGGGGTTTGTGGGAGGAAGGGGCCGTGAAAAACTGTTTTTT
>TRBV12-5|TRBJ2-1|TRBD2|NA
CASGRPGTSLDDQFF
TGTGCTAGTGGTCGCCCCGGGACTAGCCTTGATGATCAGTTCTTC
>TRBV20-1|TRBJ2-3|TRBD2|NA
CSATGGGRLGTQYF
TGCAGTGCGACCGGGGGAGGGAGGCTGGGTACGCAGTATTTT
>TRBV9|TRBJ2-5|TRBD2|many
CASSPRLAGVETQYF
TGTGCCAGCAGCCCCCGACTAGCGGGAGTGGAGACCCAGTACTTC
>TRBV4-3|TRBJ2-1|TRBD1|NA
CASGTGGSSYNEQFF
TGCGCCAGTGGGACAGGGGGCAGCTCCTACAATGAGCAGTTCTTC
>TRBV6-5|TRBJ2-3|TRBD2|few
CASSYHRLAGVADTQYF
TGTGCCAGCAGTTACCACCGTTTAGCGGGAGTCGCAGATACGCAGTATTTT
>TRBV29-1|TRBJ1-1|NA|many
CSVPFRDNTEAFF
TGCAGCGTGCCGTTCCGGGACAACACTGAAGCTTTCTTT
>TRBV5-1|TRBJ1-1|NA|NA
CASSLIGHYGGFTEAFF
TGCGCCAGCAGCCTCATCGGGCACTATGGAGGGTTCACTGAAGCTTTCTTC
>TRBV6-4|TRBJ2-3|TRBD1|many
CASSRQGLATDTQYF
TGTGCCAGCAGCCGACAGGGTCTAGCCACAGATACGCAGTATTTT
>TRBV6-1|TRBJ2-7|NA|medium-sized
CASNLPSYEQYF
TGTGCCAGCAACCTACCCTCCTACGAGCAGTACTTC
>TRBV15|TRBJ1-6|TRBD1|few
CATSTDRYHSPLHF
TGTGCCACCAGCACGGACAGGTATCATTCACCCCTCCACTTT
>TRBV9|TRBJ2-7|NA|many
CASSVTGTSIYEQYF
TGTGCCAGCAGCGTAACCGGGACTTCTATTTACGAGCAGTACTTC
>TRBV5-1|TRBJ1-1|TRBD1|many
CASSLEQGADEAFF
TGCGCCAGCAGCTTGGAGCAGGGGGCGGATGAAGCTTTCTTT
>TRBV9|TRBJ1-1|NA|many
CASSLDTGRLEAFF
TGTGCCAGCAGCCTCGATACCGGACGGCTTGAAGCTTTCTTT
>TRBV5-8|TRBJ1-5|NA|many
CASSLAGREGQPQHF
TGTGCCAGCAGCTTGGCCGGTAGGGAAGGACAGCCCCAGCATTTT
>TRBV6-4|TRBJ2-3|TRBD2|many
CASRRLAGEADTQYF
TGTGCCAGCAGACGGCTAGCGGGAGAAGCAGATACGCAGTATTTT
>TRBV28|TRBJ2-5|TRBD1|many
CASNPGGKETQYF
TGTGCCAGCAATCCAGGGGGCAAGGAGACCCAGTACTTC
>TRBV6-1|TRBJ1-2|NA|medium-sized
CASTPGPSLANYGYTF
TGTGCCAGCACTCCGGGCCCCAGTTTAGCTAACTATGGCTACACCTTC
>TRBV20-1|TRBJ1-5|NA|many
CSARVRINQPQHF
TGCAGTGCTAGAGTCAGAATCAATCAGCCCCAGCATTTT
>TRBV6-7|TRBJ2-3|NA|few
CASSYPRVGGPCLAQYF
TGTGCCAGCAGTTACCCGAGGGTGGGGGGGCCTTGTTTGGCGCAGTATTTT
>TRBV7-2|TRBJ1-3|NA|NA
CASRRTGTGNTIYF
TGTGCCAGCAGACGCACAGGGACCGGAAACACCATATATTTT
>TRBV6-1|TRBJ1-2|NA|few
CASGSGTANYGYTF
TGTGCCAGCGGATCCGGGACGGCAAACTATGGCTACACCTTC
>TRBV28|TRBJ2-3|TRBD2|few
CASNGLAGSDTQYF
TGTGCCAGCAATGGACTAGCGGGTTCAGATACGCAGTATTTT
>TRBV2|TRBJ2-1|NA|few
CASRYRAGYDEQFF
TGTGCCAGCCGTTACCGGGCGGGTTACGATGAGCAGTTCTTC
>TRBV5-1|TRBJ2-5|NA|NA
CASSLDRVGETQYF
TGCGCCAGCAGCCTGGATAGGGTAGGGGAGACCCAGTACTTC
>TRBV20-1|TRBJ2-2|TRBD1|NA
CSATGTGWNTGELFF
TGCAGTGCGACAGGGACAGGCTGGAACACCGGGGAGCTGTTTTTT
>TRBV11-2|TRBJ2-5|TRBD1|NA
CASSLDMAGQGAETQYF
TGTGCCAGCAGCTTAGATATGGCGGGACAGGGCGCCGAGACCCAGTACTTC
>TRBV20-1|TRBJ2-3|TRBD2|NA
CSVEPSGSGNTYPQYF
TGCAGTGTTGAGCCTAGCGGGAGCGGAAACACATATCCGCAGTATTTT
>TRBV6-1|TRBJ2-7|NA|NA
CASSKEETYEQYF
TGTGCCAGCAGTAAAGAGGAAACCTACGAGCAGTACTTC
>TRBV20-1|TRBJ2-2|TRBD1|many
CSATDRGGTGELFF
TGCAGTGCTACAGACAGGGGCGGCACCGGGGAGCTGTTTTTT
>TRBV3-1|TRBJ2-4|NA|NA
CACSQEGGRLPTQNIQYF
TGTGCCTGCAGCCAAGAGGGGGGACGTTTGCCAACTCAAAACATTCAGTACTTC
>TRBV27|TRBJ2-7|NA|medium-sized
CASSLSLETGGRYEQYF
TGTGCCAGCAGTTTATCGCTCGAGACAGGTGGGAGATACGAGCAGTACTTC
>TRBV5-1|TRBJ2-2|NA|NA
CASSNPGESGELFF
TGCGCCAGCAGCAACCCCGGTGAATCCGGGGAGCTGTTTTTT